The 21 T cell receptor beta chains reported below all come from one sample, sequenced in a study of shared clonotypes between healthy human individuals. Sequencing used immunoSEQ multiplex PCR; TCRdb keeps in-frame clones, though not all of them. Of about 2.4 million clones in the sample, 80% to 95% were seen once. Sequenced: naive CD4+ T cells from PBMCs. As for subset: CD45RA+ positively selected. The receptors were gathered from a man aged 18 to 29 in good health. Some clones in this sample may be carry-over from other donors' samples.

V usage is TRBV6-1 and J usage is TRBJ2-3, with TRBD1 matching over 10 bases. The germline CDR1 and CDR2 sequences are MNHNS and SASEGT. This CDR3 comprises 16 residues. V dropped 4 bases and J dropped 1; count of bases not matched to a gene: 5. This CDR3 reads CASSGTGGGGTDTQYF. The CDR3 DNA follows: TGTGCCAGCAGTGGGACAGGGGGTGGAGGCACAGATACGCAGTATTTT.

J is TRBJ2-3 and V is TRBV28, with D maybe TRBD1 (6 bases). The germline CDR1 and CDR2 sequences are MDHEN and SYDVKM. V was pared by 5 bases and J by 0 bases, with 12 bases between. This CDR3 has 15 residues. CDR3 sequence: CASSTQGYSTDTQYF. The DNA for the CDR3 is TGTGCCAGCAGTACACAGGGATATAGCACAGATACGCAGTATTTT.

The gene calls are TRBV9 and TRBJ2-7, with TRBD1 identical over 10 bases. The CDR3 runs to 15 residues. Germline V CDR1 and CDR2: SGDLS, YYNGEE. V shed 4 bases, J shed 2 bases, and the junction held 6 bases outside the gene matches. The CDR3 DNA reads TGTGCCAGCAGCCCCGGACAGGGGGTCCCCTACGAGCAGTACTTC. Protein product: CASSPGQGVPYEQYF.

The chain joins TRBV7-9 to TRBJ2-4, with 11 bases aligning to TRBD2. The V gene's germline CDR1 is SEHNR and CDR2 FQNEAQ (reference sequence). The CDR3 extends over 17 amino acids. The V gene end was trimmed by 3 bases and the J gene end by 1 base; junction bases not matched to a gene: 5. This chain's CDR3 is CASSFPPSGRAKNIQYF. In nucleotides, the CDR3 is TGTGCCAGCAGCTTTCCCCCTAGCGGGAGGGCCAAAAACATTCAGTACTTC.

The chain recombines TRBV6-5 with TRBJ2-3; TRBD2 aligns across 11 bases. The V and J ends lost 6 bases and 4 bases, in that order; junction bases with no gene match: 0. The germline CDR1 and CDR2 sequences are MNHEY and SVGAGI. This CDR3 contains 13 residues. CDR3 nucleotides: TGTGCCAGCAGGGGACTAGCGGCAGATACGCAGTATTTT. Residues: CASRGLAADTQYF.

Comment on this clone: Other DNA sequences in the same sample also yield this CDR3. CDR3 nucleotide sequence: TGTGCCAGCAGCCCCAGCGGGGGCCAGCCCCAGCATTTT. This encodes CASSPSGGQPQHF. This chain joins TRBV7-2 and TRBJ1-5; weak D call: TRBD1 (6 bases). The V end was cut by 5 bases, the J end by 7 bases, with 12 bases between. The CDR3 contains 13 residues. Germline-derived CDR1 and CDR2 are SGHTA and FQGNSA.

The genes are TRBV11-3 and TRBJ2-2; D uncertain. V was cut by 5 bases and J by 0 bases, with 4 bases left in between. Germline loops: CDR1 SGHNT, CDR2 YENEEA. The CDR3 spans 13 residues. The CDR3 loop reads CASSRPNTGELFF. CDR3 bases: TGTGCCAGCAGCCGGCCGAACACCGGGGAGCTGTTTTTT.

This rearrangement joins TRBV20-1 to TRBJ2-7; D not certain. Germline V gives CDR1 DFQATT, CDR2 SNEGSKA (reference sequence). Trimming took 7 bases from V and 0 from J, leaving 7 bases between them. This CDR3 region has 11 residues. The CDR3 sequence: CSVYSSYEQYF. The CDR3, as DNA: TGCAGTGTTTACAGCTCCTACGAGCAGTACTTC.

About this clone: Other DNA sequences from this sample encode an identical CDR3 as well. V is TRBV2 and J is TRBJ2-7; D remains unclear. V dropped 4 bases and J dropped 1 base, with 5 bases sitting between them. The CDR3 runs 12 residues. Germline CDR1 SNHLY, CDR2 FYNNEI. The CDR3: CASSVSSYEQYF. In DNA form, the CDR3 reads TGTGCCAGCAGTGTGTCATCCTACGAGCAGTACTTC.

This clone has just one count. The chain combines TRBV5-1 with TRBJ2-5; D remains unclear. Per the germline V gene, CDR1 is SGHRS and CDR2 is YFSETQ. The CDR3 contains 15 residues. Deletions cut 4 bases from V and 0 bases from J, with 13 bases between. CDR3: CASSLGLGNQETQYF. The CDR3, as DNA: TGCGCCAGCAGCCTGGGATTGGGGAACCAAGAGACCCAGTACTTC. The whole variable domain, filled in from reference TRBV5-1 and TRBJ2-5, reads KAGVTQTPRYLIKTRGQQVTLSCSPISGHRSVSWYQQTPGQGLQFLFEYFSETQRNKGNFPGRFSGRQFSNSRSEMNVSTLELGDSALYLCASSLGLGNQETQYFGPGTRLLVL.

The chain uses TRBV28 and TRBJ1-5; D uncertain. Between the trimmed V and J ends, which lost 7 bases and 3 bases, there was a span of 13 bases. Germline V CDR1 and CDR2: MDHEN, SYDVKM. CDR3 size: 14 residues. CDR3 protein: CASNEVSFNQPQHF. The DNA for the CDR3 is TGTGCCAGCAACGAGGTGAGCTTCAATCAGCCCCAGCATTTT.

The rearrangement joins TRBV27 to TRBJ2-3; 11 bases agree with TRBD2. Germline values: CDR1 MNHEY, CDR2 SMNVEV (reference sequence). This CDR3 spans 18 amino acids. The J segment lost 3 bases and the V segment lost 1 base, leaving 9 bases of the junction unmatched. CDR3 sequence: CASSLYAPPSGRTDTQYF. The CDR3 bases are TGTGCCAGCAGTTTATACGCGCCGCCTAGCGGGAGGACAGATACGCAGTATTTT.

The V gene is TRBV7-9, the J gene TRBJ2-1; TRBD1 aligns across 9 bases. From germline, CDR1 is SEHNR and CDR2 FQNEAQ (reference sequence). After removal of 8 bases from V and 6 bases from J, the junction contained 5 bases not matched to a gene. The CDR3 runs to 13 residues. The CDR3 here is CASGTGKFNEQFF. As DNA, the CDR3 is TGTGCCAGCGGGACAGGGAAGTTCAATGAGCAGTTCTTC.

This clone appeared once. Additional DNA sequences in this sample encode the identical CDR3. V usage is TRBV18 and J usage is TRBJ1-1, with a possible D match to TRBD1 (6 bases). Germline values: CDR1 KGHSH, CDR2 LQKENI. Trimming left V 3 bases short and J 5 bases short, with 13 bases between. The CDR3 spans 14 residues. The CDR3 nucleotides are TGTGCCAGCTCACCGACAGGAAGTGGAACTGAAGCTTTCTTT. It specifies CASSPTGSGTEAFF.

V is TRBV28 and J is TRBJ2-1; no reliable D call. This CDR3 contains 15 residues. Germline CDR1 MDHEN, CDR2 SYDVKM. V lost 3 bases, J lost 2 bases, and 11 bases lay in between. The CDR3 sequence: CASSFLEPAYNEQFF. The CDR3 DNA follows: TGTGCCAGCAGTTTTTTAGAGCCCGCCTACAATGAGCAGTTCTTC.

V gene TRBV5-5 combines with J gene TRBJ1-2; 7 bases agree with TRBD1. The V gene's germline CDR1 is SGHKS and CDR2 YYEKEE (reference sequence). The trim removed 4 bases at V and 4 bases at J, leaving 4 bases unmatched. The CDR3 is 13 amino acids. CDR3 in amino acids: CASSRQGVYGYTF. CDR3 coding DNA: TGTGCCAGCAGCCGTCAGGGGGTCTATGGCTACACCTTC.

V gene TRBV11-2 combines with J gene TRBJ2-7, with D hard to call. Germline V gene lookup returns CDR1 SGHAT and CDR2 FQNNGV. The CDR3 runs to 13 residues. V was clipped by 0 bases and J by 10 bases, with 13 bases between them. CDR3 sequence: CASSLDPADLQYF. The CDR3 bases are TGTGCCAGCAGCTTAGATCCGGCAGATCTTCAGTACTTC.

This chain uses TRBV5-4 with TRBJ1-1; D is unclear. V was clipped by 4 bases and J by 1 base, with 11 bases between them. The CDR3 is 14 amino acids. Germline V gives CDR1 SGHNT, CDR2 YYREEE (reference sequence). The CDR3 is CASSAGGTNTEAFF. In DNA, the CDR3 is TGTGCCAGCAGCGCCGGAGGAACGAACACTGAAGCTTTCTTT.

With regard to this clone: This sample also contains other DNA sequences that code for the same CDR3. This rearrangement joins TRBV11-3 to TRBJ2-1; 10 bases map to TRBD2. Trimming took 8 bases from V and 3 from J; bases not matched to a gene: 1. The CDR3 spans 13 residues. The germline CDR1 and CDR2 sequences are SGHNT and YENEEA. CDR3 amino acids: CASSSGSYNEQFF. The CDR3 bases are TGTGCCAGCTCTAGCGGGAGCTACAATGAGCAGTTCTTC.

The genes are TRBV7-2 and TRBJ1-4; D unclear. Trimming removed 5 bases at V and 0 bases at J, with 10 bases between. CDR1 is SGHTA and CDR2 is FQGNSA in the germline V gene. The CDR3 covers 15 residues. CDR3 region: CASSPSRATNEKLFF. Here the CDR3 DNA reads TGTGCCAGCAGCCCCAGCCGGGCAACTAATGAAAAACTGTTTTTT.

The chain couples TRBV5-1 to TRBJ2-7; TRBD2 is a possible D gene (6 bases). The V gene lost 2 bases and the J gene lost 3 bases, with 12 bases spanning the gap. Germline V gene data show CDR1 as SGHRS and CDR2 as YFSETQ. This CDR3 comprises 14 residues. In DNA, the CDR3 is TGCGCCAGCAGCTTAATGCGGGGTGACTACGAGCAGTACTTC. This encodes CASSLMRGDYEQYF.